These 22 T cell receptor beta chains came from one sample sequenced in a study of patients and donors after allogeneic stem cell transplantation (TCRdb year 2020). The library was prepared using RT-PCR. The instrument given in TCRdb is NextSeq 550. Using fastp at Q25 and MiXCR, TCRdb reprocessed the public reads and kept productive beta chains. Under each unique CDR3 protein, matching rows form one entry showing the most common genes and DNA. The sample includes about 960,000 distinct CDR3 sequences, with over 15% observed a single time. Roughly 6% of the sample is in the top ten clones. The sequencing input was blood, either unsorted or a sorted T cell fraction (not recorded which). The receptors were gathered from a human donor who was either an allogeneic HSCT recipient or a stem cell or donor lymphocyte infusion donor (not recorded which). It is not recorded whose cells these are; they may come from a transplant donor.

Worth noting for this clonotype: This CDR3 is missing its conserved last phenylalanine or tryptophan, likely due to a read error. The V and J genes are TRBV5-1 and TRBJ2-3; 9 nucleotides line up with TRBD1. The CDR3 extends over 15 amino acids. The J segment lost 4 bases and the V segment lost 1 base, leaving 4 bases of the junction unmatched. Germline lookup yields CDR1 SGHRS and CDR2 YFSETQ. Here the CDR3 DNA reads TGCGCCAGCAGCTTGTGGGACAGGGACCCAGATACGCAGTATATT. It translates to CASSLWDRDPDTQYI.

A few counts support this clonotype. The chain carries TRBV4-3 and TRBJ1-2, with D possibly matching TRBD1 (5 bases). CDR3 length equals 15 residues. Per germline, CDR1 LGHNA and CDR2 YSLEER. V lost 4 bases to trimming and J lost 8 bases, with 20 bases between them. The CDR3: CASSLRGRGRGGYTF. The CDR3 nucleotides are TGCGCCAGCAGCCTTAGGGGACGGGGCCGGGGCGGCTACACCTTC.

This rearrangement joins TRBV28 to TRBJ1-5; D possibly corresponds to TRBD1 (5 bases). Trimming took off 2 bases at V and 5 bases at J, with 13 bases between the two ends. CDR3 length: 15 residues. The germline V gene has CDR1 MDHEN and CDR2 SYDVKM. The CDR3 sequence is CASSLTQAGYQPQHF. As DNA, the CDR3 is TGTGCCAGCAGTTTAACGCAGGCAGGGTATCAGCCCCAGCATTTT. The complete variable domain, with remaining parts taken from reference TRBV28 and TRBJ1-5, reads DVKVTQSSRYLVKRTGEKVFLECVQDMDHENMFWYRQDPGLGLRLIYFSYDVKMKEKGDIPEGYSVSREKKERFSLILESASTNQTSMYLCASSLTQAGYQPQHFGDGTRLSIL.

In its sample, this clonotype was seen many times. The rearrangement links TRBV20-1 to TRBJ1-5, with D unresolved. V gave up 0 bases and J gave up 6 bases, with 12 bases separating them. CDR1 DFQATT and CDR2 SNEGSKA come from the germline V gene (reference sequence). The CDR3 loop spans 14 amino acids. CDR3 residues: CSARDTRVGQPQHF. The CDR3 nucleotides are TGCAGTGCTAGAGATACGAGGGTAGGTCAGCCCCAGCATTTT.

The V call is TRBV27, the J call TRBJ2-4; D ambiguous. The CDR3 is 16 residues long. Trimming took 6 bases from V and 2 from J, leaving 17 bases between them. Germline V gene data show CDR1 as MNHEY and CDR2 as SMNVEV (reference sequence). CDR3 DNA sequence: TGTGCCAGCAGACCTACAATTCTGCCCACCAAAAACATTCAGTACTTC. Translated: CASRPTILPTKNIQYF.

This clonotype was seen only a few times. The chain carries TRBV20-1 and TRBJ2-1; D tentatively fits TRBD1 or TRBD2 (5 bases each). V lost 6 bases and J lost 6, with 18 bases in between. The CDR3 extends over 14 amino acids. From germline, CDR1 is DFQATT and CDR2 SNEGSKA (reference sequence). The CDR3: CSALLRDGLNEQFF. DNA of the CDR3: TGCAGTGCCCTACTCCGGGACGGACTCAATGAGCAGTTCTTC.

This clonotype has at least ten counts. A junction boundary mismatches the germline segment, possibly from a read error. V usage is TRBV12-3 or TRBV12-4 and J usage is TRBJ2-3; D is unclear. CDR3 size: 9 residues. CDR3: CASSQTQNF. The CDR3 region has the DNA TGTGCCAGCAGCCAGACTCAGAATTTT.

This clonotype has only a few counts. This chain links TRBV7-8 with TRBJ1-1; D gene uncertain. Trimming removed 2 bases at V and 7 bases at J, with 11 bases between. The CDR3 sequence is 13 residues long. The germline gives CDR1 SGHVS, CDR2 FQNEAQ. CDR3 bases: TGTGCCAGCAGCTTAAGGGTTGAAGTTGAAGCTTTCTTT. It codes for CASSLRVEVEAFF.

In its sample, this clonotype was seen a few times. J is TRBJ2-5 and V is TRBV5-4, with 9 bases lining up with TRBD2. The CDR3 covers 18 residues. Per the germline V gene, CDR1 is SGHNT and CDR2 is YYREEE (reference sequence). The V segment lost 3 bases and the J segment 4 bases; nucleotides outside the gene matches: 16. The chain's CDR3 is CASSYPTSGPEGGETQYF. CDR3 in DNA: TGTGCCAGCAGCTACCCGACTAGCGGACCAGAGGGCGGAGAGACCCAGTACTTC.

This chain connects TRBV25-1 to TRBJ2-2; D call uncertain. Trimming cost V 4 bases and J 5 bases, with 14 bases left between them. CDR1 MGHDK and CDR2 SYGVNS come from the germline V gene. The CDR3 sequence is 15 residues long. The CDR3 region has the DNA TGTGCCAGCAGTGGCGTCCAAGGGTGGACCGGGGAGCTGTTTTTT. Residues: CASSGVQGWTGELFF.

This chain links TRBV7-2 with TRBJ1-2, with TRBD1 matching 8 bases. CDR1 and CDR2 from the germline V gene are SGHTA and FQGNSA. The CDR3 is made up of 17 amino acids. Germline trimming cut 0 bases from V and 0 bases from J; bases unmatched to any gene: 6. The CDR3 loop reads CASSLAGHRGANYGYTF. The CDR3 region has the DNA TGTGCCAGCAGCTTAGCGGGGCACAGGGGGGCTAACTATGGCTACACCTTC. Filled out from reference TRBV7-2 and TRBJ1-2, the complete variable domain reads GAGVSQSPSNKVTEKGKDVELRCDPISGHTALYWYRQSLGQGLEFLIYFQGNSAPDKSGLPSDRFSAERTGGSVSTLTIQRTQQEDSAVYLCASSLAGHRGANYGYTFGSGTRLTVV.

V and J are TRBV19 and TRBJ2-3; maybe TRBD2 (5 bases). Germline values: CDR1 LNHDA, CDR2 SQIVND (reference sequence). The CDR3 is 15 residues long. V dropped 3 bases and J dropped 0 bases, with 10 bases sitting between them. The DNA of the CDR3 is TGTGCCAGTAGTATGAGGGATCCTAGCACAGATACGCAGTATTTT. Amino acids: CASSMRDPSTDTQYF.

This chain's CDR3 is CSARAGENYGYTF. DNA of the CDR3: TGCAGTGCTAGAGCCGGGGAGAACTATGGCTACACCTTC. The V gene is TRBV20-1, the J gene TRBJ1-2, with D hard to call. Looked up from germline, CDR1 is DFQATT and CDR2 is SNEGSKA (reference sequence). The length of the CDR3 is 13 residues. V lost 1 base, J lost 2 bases, and 8 bases lay in between.

This clonotype was seen only a few times. V is TRBV9 and J is TRBJ2-3; D is undetermined. CDR3 length: 13 amino acids. Per germline, CDR1 SGDLS and CDR2 YYNGEE. The germline V and J ends were trimmed by 2 bases and 2 bases, with 6 bases remaining between them. Here the CDR3 reads CASSVGNTDTQYF. CDR3 in DNA: TGTGCCAGCAGCGTCGGCAACACAGATACGCAGTATTTT.

The sample holds many counts of this clonotype. The gene calls are TRBV12-3 or TRBV12-4 and TRBJ1-2; possibly TRBD1 for D (5 bases). The CDR3 runs to 12 residues. V was clipped by 1 base and J by 8 bases, with 8 bases between them. The CDR3 DNA reads TGTGCCAGCAGTTTAGACAGGAGCGGCTACACCTTC. Protein: CASSLDRSGYTF.

The V call is TRBV11-1, the J call TRBJ2-7, with D perhaps matching TRBD1 (6 bases). The V end lost 3 bases, the J end lost 1 base, and 25 bases lay between the germline ends. Germline CDR1 reads SGHAT; CDR2 reads FQDESV (reference sequence). The CDR3 is 19 amino acids. CDR3 protein: CASSFFRRAPRGLSYEQYF. Written as DNA, the CDR3 is TGTGCCAGCAGCTTTTTTCGTCGGGCTCCCAGGGGTCTTTCCTACGAGCAGTACTTC.

The V gene is TRBV19, the J gene TRBJ1-1; D unresolved. The CDR3 consists of 17 residues. Per the germline V gene, CDR1 is LNHDA and CDR2 is SQIVND (reference sequence). Trimming cost V 2 bases and J 1 base, with 17 bases left between them. CDR3 DNA: TGTGCCAGTAGTATAACTAGGGCAGGATGGGCGAACACTGAAGCTTTCTTT. It codes for CASSITRAGWANTEAFF. Combining the CDR3 with reference TRBV19 and TRBJ1-1 gives the whole variable domain DGGITQSPKYLFRKEGQNVTLSCEQNLNHDAMYWYRQDPGQGLRLIYYSQIVNDFQKGDIAEGYSVSREKKESFPLTVTSAQKNPTAFYLCASSITRAGWANTEAFFGQGTRLTVV.

The rearrangement uses TRBV11-3 and TRBJ2-3, with D perhaps TRBD1 (6 bases). The germline V gene has CDR1 SGHNT and CDR2 YENEEA. The CDR3 totals 14 residues. V lost 4 bases and J 2 bases, leaving 10 bases between the germline ends. The CDR3 sequence is CASSSGHPTDTQYF. CDR3 sequence (DNA): TGTGCCAGCAGCTCGGGACATCCCACAGATACGCAGTATTTT.

This clonotype turned up a few times. V usage is TRBV11-2 and J usage is TRBJ1-1; no reliable D call. This CDR3 region has 16 residues. The germline V and J ends were trimmed by 5 bases and 4 bases, with 20 bases remaining between them. CDR1 and CDR2 (germline): SGHAT, FQNNGV. The CDR3 DNA sequence: TGTGCCAGCAGCCCACTTACAGTACCACGTCGCACTGAAGCTTTCTTT. Translating gives CASSPLTVPRRTEAFF.

This clonotype has just a few counts. V usage is TRBV9 and J usage is TRBJ1-5, with 9 positions matching TRBD1. The CDR3 runs to 15 residues. J lost 1 base, V lost 2 bases, and 1 base had no gene match. Germline CDR1 SGDLS, CDR2 YYNGEE. CDR3 region: CASSVGTGSNQPQHF. CDR3 nucleotide sequence: TGTGCCAGCAGCGTGGGGACAGGGAGCAATCAGCCCCAGCATTTT. Full variable domain (missing parts from reference TRBV9 and TRBJ1-5): DSGVTQTPKHLITATGQRVTLRCSPRSGDLSVYWYQQSLDQGLQFLIQYYNGEERAKGNILERFSAQQFPDLHSELNLSSLELGDSALYFCASSVGTGSNQPQHFGDGTRLSIL.

This clonotype was detected only a few times. The V call is TRBV12-3 or TRBV12-4, the J call TRBJ2-2, with 7 bases identical to TRBD2. This CDR3 region has 18 residues. Trimming cost V 6 bases and J 5 bases; bases outside gene matches: 18. CDR3 region: CASRSLTPGTISTGELFF. DNA of the CDR3: TGTGCCAGCAGATCTCTTACTCCCGGGACTATCTCAACCGGGGAGCTGTTTTTT.

The chain recombines TRBV4-2 with TRBJ2-7; D is possibly TRBD1 (6 bases). V dropped 0 bases and J dropped 1 base, with 10 bases sitting between them. CDR3 length: 15 amino acids. Germline V gene lookup returns CDR1 LGHNA and CDR2 YNFKEQ. DNA for the CDR3: TGTGCCAGCAGCCAAGATAGGGGGATTTCCTACGAGCAGTACTTC. Its protein product is CASSQDRGISYEQYF.